Listed here are 9 T cell receptor beta chains from one sample, sequenced in a study of regulatory T cells in long-lasting Graves disease. Time point defined: persistent/refractory GD, antithyroid drugs over 5 years with positive TRAb. From PBMCs, RNA was extracted and then used to make the TCR library. CDR3 regions were amplified by Arm-PCR using iRepertoire HTBI primers to build TCR beta libraries. MiXCR, applied by TCRdb to the multiplex PCR reads, yields one record per CDR3 protein. The sample shows 400,000 to 600,000 distinct CDR3 sequences, about 22% of them seen only once. The specimen was peripheral blood mononuclear cells (PBMCs), collected when the disease was refractory, from a patient treated with antithyroid drugs. These receptors all come from a female donor with Graves disease.

The rearrangement links TRBV7-9 to TRBJ2-2, with D perhaps matching TRBD2 (6 bases). The V and J ends lost 2 bases and 7 bases respectively, with 11 bases between them. The CDR3 consists of 14 residues. Germline CDR1 reads SEHNR; CDR2 reads FQNEAQ (reference sequence). The CDR3 spells CASSLPGSRGELFF. The CDR3 bases are TGTGCCAGCAGCTTACCCGGGAGTCGCGGGGAGCTGTTTTTT. Full variable domain (outside the CDR3, taken from reference TRBV7-9 and TRBJ2-2): DTGVSQNPRHKITKRGQNVTFRCDPISEHNRLYWYRQTLGQGPEFLTYFQNEAQLEKSRLLSDRFSAERPKGSFSTLEIQRTEQGDSAMYLCASSLPGSRGELFFGEGSRLTVL.

With respect to this clonotype: Relative to the germline gene, one junction end is altered; a read error may explain this. V gene TRBV11-2 combines with J gene TRBJ2-2; D possibly corresponds to TRBD1 (5 bases). CDR3 length: 16 amino acids. The germline gives CDR1 SGHAT, CDR2 FQNNGV. The CDR3 protein is CASGLVGQGHTGELFF. The CDR3 DNA reads TGTGCCAGCGGCTTAGTTGGCCAGGGCCACACCGGGGAGCTGTTTTTT.

This clonotype has a count of ten or more. The rearrangement links TRBV11-2 to TRBJ1-5; D uncertain. V lost 5 bases and J lost 4, with 9 bases in between. The CDR3 extends over 13 amino acids. Germline assignment: CDR1 SGHAT and CDR2 FQNNGV. The CDR3: CASSPGRNQPQHF. Written as DNA, the CDR3 is TGTGCCAGCAGCCCCGGGAGGAATCAGCCCCAGCATTTT.

In its sample, this clonotype was seen many times. Here the CDR3 DNA reads TGTGCCAGCAGTTCCCTGCTGGATGAGACCCAGTACTTC. Translated: CASSSLLDETQYF. The rearrangement uses TRBV27 and TRBJ2-5; no firm D call. Germline-derived CDR1 and CDR2 are MNHEY and SMNVEV (reference sequence). This CDR3 comprises 13 residues. V was cut by 4 bases and J by 5 bases, with 11 bases left in between.

This clonotype showed up just a few times. This chain links TRBV5-1 with TRBJ2-2; D might be TRBD1 (6 bases). V shed 0 bases and J shed 2 bases, with 11 bases lying between them. Germline values: CDR1 SGHRS, CDR2 YFSETQ. This CDR3 contains 16 residues. The CDR3 sequence is CASSLAGALNTGELFF. The CDR3 DNA is TGCGCCAGCAGCTTGGCAGGGGCCTTAAACACCGGGGAGCTGTTTTTT.

The V and J genes are TRBV20-1 and TRBJ2-3; 7 nucleotides align to TRBD2. Losses at the gene ends were 1 base for V and 8 bases for J; bases not matched to a gene: 12. Germline lookup yields CDR1 DFQATT and CDR2 SNEGSKA (reference sequence). This CDR3 is built from 15 residues. The CDR3 protein is CSARGGGGKESTQYF. CDR3 coding DNA: TGCAGTGCTAGAGGAGGCGGGGGAAAGGAATCTACGCAGTATTTT.

This chain connects TRBV20-1 to TRBJ2-1; TRBD2 is a possible D gene (5 bases). The CDR3 totals 14 residues. The germline gives CDR1 DFQATT, CDR2 SNEGSKA (reference sequence). V was clipped by 0 bases and J by 4 bases, with 10 bases between them. CDR3 residues: CSARDPAEYNEQFF. Here the CDR3 DNA reads TGCAGTGCTAGAGATCCAGCGGAGTACAATGAGCAGTTCTTC.

As concerns this clonotype: A read error may explain this, as a much larger clone is one base away. The V call is TRBV7-6, the J call TRBJ1-1, with D tentatively TRBD1 (5 bases). Germline lookup yields CDR1 SGHVS and CDR2 FNYEAQ. This CDR3 comprises 14 residues. The CDR3 DNA sequence: TGTACCAGCAACCCGGGGCGCGGGAGGACTGAAGCTTTCTTT. Amino acid sequence: CTSNPGRGRTEAFF.

This clonotype was seen ten or more times. V usage is TRBV3-1 and J usage is TRBJ1-4; D not certain. V was clipped by 0 bases and J by 5 bases, with 7 bases between them. Germline CDR1 LGHDT, CDR2 YNNKEL (reference sequence). The CDR3 is 14 residues long. The CDR3 protein is CASSQEQTNEKLFF. CDR3 nucleotides: TGTGCCAGCAGCCAAGAACAGACCAATGAAAAACTGTTTTTT.